The 21 T cell receptor beta chains presented below share a single source sample, sequenced in a study of blood T cells in healthy people across ages. Then a second PCR, running about 6 to 12 cycles, was carried out with a sample-barcoded 5' primer and a J-beta primer mix. TCRdb ran MiXCR on the 5' RACE reads and lists one entry per CDR3 protein. The table shows 550,000 to 600,000 distinct CDR3 sequences, with about 45% occurring only once. Specimen: blood. Every receptor here comes from a man of 80 years or more in good health.

The V call is TRBV6-5, the J call TRBJ2-4; TRBD2 aligns across 7 bases. From germline, CDR1 is MNHEY and CDR2 SVGAGI. The CDR3 is 14 amino acids. V gave up 2 bases and J gave up 6 bases; unmatched junction bases: 4. CDR3 coding DNA: TGTGCCAGCAGTTACGAGTCGGGGGGAAACATTCAGTACTTC. Translation: CASSYESGGNIQYF.

CDR3 DNA sequence: TGCAGTGCTAGAGATTCGGGACTAGCGGGGGCCGGGGAGCTGTTTTTT. This sequence encodes CSARDSGLAGAGELFF. The chain uses TRBV20-1 and TRBJ2-2; TRBD2 aligns across 14 bases. CDR1 is DFQATT and CDR2 is SNEGSKA in the germline V gene (reference sequence). The CDR3 covers 16 residues. V shed 0 bases, J shed 6 bases, and the junction held 3 bases outside the gene matches.

The chain uses TRBV29-1 and TRBJ1-4; the D is unclear. This CDR3 has 13 amino acids. Trimming took off 6 bases at V and 4 bases at J, with 12 bases between the two ends. Germline V lookup: CDR1 SQVTM, CDR2 ANQGSEA. CDR3 sequence reads: CSVGNNNNEKLFF. CDR3 DNA: TGCAGCGTGGGAAATAATAATAATGAAAAACTGTTTTTT.

The chain combines TRBV18 with TRBJ1-1; weak D call: TRBD1 (6 bases). The CDR3 spans 14 residues. V lost 6 bases, J lost 3 bases, and 14 bases lay in between. Per germline, CDR1 KGHSH and CDR2 LQKENI. CDR3 protein: CASSPRAGDTEAFF. The CDR3 DNA follows: TGTGCCAGCTCGCCCCGGGCAGGGGACACTGAAGCTTTCTTT.

This clonotype was counted a few times. The chain recombines TRBV7-9 with TRBJ2-3; 7 bases align to TRBD1. The V gene's germline CDR1 is SEHNR and CDR2 FQNEAQ (reference sequence). The CDR3 loop spans 15 amino acids. V dropped 5 bases and J dropped 0; count of bases not matched to a gene: 5. The CDR3 sequence is CASSVGQFSTDTQYF. CDR3 sequence (DNA): TGTGCCAGCAGCGTGGGACAGTTTAGCACAGATACGCAGTATTTT. The full variable domain, rest sourced from reference TRBV7-9 and TRBJ2-3, is DTGVSQNPRHKITKRGQNVTFRCDPISEHNRLYWYRQTLGQGPEFLTYFQNEAQLEKSRLLSDRFSAERPKGSFSTLEIQRTEQGDSAMYLCASSVGQFSTDTQYFGPGTRLTVL.

This clonotype was counted at least ten times. A much more abundant neighbour one base away suggests this may be a read error. This rearrangement joins TRBV6-6 to TRBJ2-7, with D hard to call. The germline gives CDR1 MNHNY, CDR2 SVGAGI (reference sequence). Between the trimmed V and J ends, which lost 7 bases and 0 bases, there was a span of 10 bases. The CDR3 totals 13 residues. DNA for the CDR3: TGTGCCAGCAACGCTCCGAGCTCCTACGAGCAGTACTTC. It yields the protein CASNAPSSYEQYF.

This clonotype has just a few counts. The gene calls are TRBV3-1 and TRBJ2-4, with D uncertain. In germline, CDR1 is LGHDT, CDR2 YNNKEL (reference sequence). The CDR3 loop spans 19 amino acids. The V and J ends lost 0 bases and 0 bases respectively, with 18 bases between them. The CDR3 nucleotides are TGTGCCAGCAGCCAAGAATTCCCGTTGGGAAACATAGCCAAAAACATTCAGTACTTC. Protein: CASSQEFPLGNIAKNIQYF.

The sample holds one count of this clonotype. A clone one base away is much larger, so this may be a read error. This sequence joins TRBV7-2 and TRBJ1-2, with D possibly TRBD1 on 6 matching bases. Germline CDR1 SGHTA, CDR2 FQGNSA. V was clipped by 5 bases and J by 7 bases, with 14 bases between them. This CDR3 region has 13 residues. CDR3 bases: TGTGCCAGCAGCCATGGGGGGCTGTTTGGCTACACCTTC. It is translated as CASSHGGLFGYTF.

The rearrangement links TRBV7-9 to TRBJ2-7; 10 nucleotides align to TRBD2. Trimming took 2 bases from V and 7 from J; bases not matched to a gene: 5. The CDR3 has 14 amino acids. The germline V gene encodes CDR1 SEHNR and CDR2 FQNEAQ (reference sequence). The CDR3 loop is CASSLSGREKEQYF. CDR3 DNA sequence: TGTGCCAGCAGCTTAAGCGGGAGGGAAAAAGAGCAGTACTTC.

The gene calls are TRBV20-1 and TRBJ2-7, with a possible D match to TRBD2 (6 bases). V lost 0 bases and J 3 bases, leaving 18 bases between the germline ends. Per germline, CDR1 DFQATT and CDR2 SNEGSKA (reference sequence). This CDR3 is 16 amino acids long. Here the CDR3 DNA reads TGCAGTGCTAGAGACGGACGGGACCTGGGGGGCTACGAGCAGTACTTC. Its translation is CSARDGRDLGGYEQYF.

The chain links TRBV7-9 to TRBJ2-1, with 9 bases matching TRBD2. The CDR3 is made up of 17 amino acids. After removal of 4 bases from V and 7 bases from J, the junction contained 14 bases not matched to a gene. Germline V gives CDR1 SEHNR, CDR2 FQNEAQ (reference sequence). Here the CDR3 reads CASSSLVAGEKGNEQFF. CDR3 DNA: TGTGCCAGCAGCTCTTTAGTAGCGGGAGAGAAAGGAAATGAGCAGTTCTTC. Full variable domain (missing parts from reference TRBV7-9 and TRBJ2-1): DTGVSQNPRHKITKRGQNVTFRCDPISEHNRLYWYRQTLGQGPEFLTYFQNEAQLEKSRLLSDRFSAERPKGSFSTLEIQRTEQGDSAMYLCASSSLVAGEKGNEQFFGPGTRLTVL.

The chain carries TRBV3-1 and TRBJ2-7, with 8 positions matching TRBD2. CDR1 and CDR2 from the germline V gene are LGHDT and YNNKEL (reference sequence). This CDR3 is built from 15 residues. With 1 base clipped from V and 2 bases from J, the junction kept 4 bases outside the gene matches. The CDR3 region is CASSQGLAITYEQYF. CDR3 nucleotide sequence: TGTGCCAGCAGCCAAGGACTAGCGATCACCTACGAGCAGTACTTC.

This chain uses TRBV5-5 with TRBJ2-2; 9 bases map to TRBD2. The CDR3 sequence is 18 residues long. CDR1 SGHKS and CDR2 YYEKEE come from the germline V gene (reference sequence). The trim removed 4 bases at V and 4 bases at J, leaving 14 bases unmatched. The CDR3 DNA reads TGTGCCAGCAGCGGCGGGCCGCTAGCGGGGACTACCACCGGGGAGCTGTTTTTT. Its translation is CASSGGPLAGTTTGELFF.

This clonotype was counted a few times. The chain recombines TRBV15 with TRBJ2-5, with D perhaps matching TRBD1 or TRBD2 (5 bases each). The CDR3 is 17 residues long. CDR1 and CDR2 from the germline V gene are LNHNV and YYDKDF (reference sequence). V lost 0 bases and J 2 bases, leaving 16 bases between the germline ends. The CDR3 bases are TGTGCCACCAGCAGAGATTTTAGGGGACCACCTCAAGAGACCCAGTACTTC. Translating gives CATSRDFRGPPQETQYF.

With respect to this clonotype: An end of the junction does not agree with germline; a read error may underlie this. The J gene is TRBJ2-1, the V gene TRBV4-3; either TRBD1 or TRBD2 may fit D (5 bases each). Germline V gene sequence: CDR1 LGHNA, CDR2 YSLEER. The CDR3 sequence is 16 residues long. Here the CDR3 DNA reads TGCGCCAGCAGCCAAGACAGGGTGAGGGCCTACAATGAGCTGTTCTTC. It encodes CASSQDRVRAYNELFF.

The rearrangement links TRBV2 to TRBJ2-7; 7 bases are shared with TRBD1. Trimming took 5 bases from V and 0 from J; bases not matched to a gene: 10. Germline assignment: CDR1 SNHLY and CDR2 FYNNEI. This CDR3 contains 16 residues. The CDR3 DNA reads as TGTGCCAGCAGTACACAGACAGGGCCACCCTCCTACGAGCAGTACTTC. Translated, it gives CASSTQTGPPSYEQYF.

About this clonotype: The junction departs from germline at one end; a sequencing error may be responsible. This chain connects TRBV9 to TRBJ2-7; no clear D. The germline V gene has CDR1 SGDLS and CDR2 YYNGEE. The CDR3 has 13 amino acids. This CDR3 reads CASSGQNSDEQYF. The CDR3 DNA is TGTGCCAGCAGCGGTCAGAACTCCGACGAGCAGTACTTC. The full variable domain, its missing parts supplied by reference TRBV9 and TRBJ2-7, is DSGVTQTPKHLITATGQRVTLRCSPRSGDLSVYWYQQSLDQGLQFLIQYYNGEERAKGNILERFSAQQFPDLHSELNLSSLELGDSALYFCASSGQNSDEQYFGPGTRLTVT.

This chain uses TRBV9 with TRBJ2-1; TRBD1 matches at 8 bases. The V gene end was trimmed by 4 bases and the J gene end by 10 bases; junction bases not matched to a gene: 7. The V gene's germline CDR1 is SGDLS and CDR2 YYNGEE. The CDR3 covers 13 residues. The CDR3 region is CASSPRAGGEQFF. CDR3 DNA sequence: TGTGCCAGCAGCCCCCGGGCAGGGGGCGAGCAGTTCTTC.

Concerning this clonotype: A junction end diverges from the germline sequence, so it may reflect a read error. The chain recombines TRBV11-3 with TRBJ2-1; D is possibly TRBD2 (6 bases). Germline lookup yields CDR1 SGHNT and CDR2 YENEEA. The CDR3 is made up of 16 amino acids. CDR3 sequence (DNA): TGTGCCAGTAGCTTCTCCACTAGCCTCTCCTACAATGAGCAGTTCTTC. Its protein is CASSFSTSLSYNEQFF.

This clonotype has only a few counts. The chain joins TRBV28 to TRBJ2-3; no firm D call. CDR3 length: 12 residues. Germline lookup yields CDR1 MDHEN and CDR2 SYDVKM. Trimming took 5 bases from V and 6 from J, leaving 9 bases between them. The CDR3 sequence is CASSGVFDTQYF. CDR3 nucleotide sequence: TGTGCCAGCAGTGGAGTTTTTGATACGCAGTATTTT.

This clonotype occurred a few times. The V gene is TRBV11-1, the J gene TRBJ2-1, with TRBD2 as a possible D gene (5 bases). The CDR3 is 16 amino acids. Germline CDR1 reads SGHAT; CDR2 reads FQDESV (reference sequence). Trimming pared 6 bases from V and 2 bases from J, leaving 17 bases between. This CDR3 reads CASSLESSGAYNEQFF. The DNA of the CDR3 is TGTGCCAGCAGTCTAGAGTCAAGCGGCGCCTACAATGAGCAGTTCTTC.